Sequencing of this T cell receptor beta chain was carried out in a study of Ad26.COV2.S vaccination and SARS-CoV-2 variants. Overall study context: Intramuscularly, Ad26.COV2.S was given either once or twice, 56 days apart.

CDR1 is SGHDN and CDR2 is FVKESK in the germline V gene. V dropped 1 base and J dropped 4; count of bases not matched to a gene: 8. This CDR3 is built from 16 residues. Profiled with immunoSEQ multiplex PCR; TCRdb holds only in-frame clones, not every one. The sample consists of roughly 500,000 clones, around 90% of them appearing once. Study-level results: Vaccine recipients showed a spike-specific TCR breadth that was higher than in placebo recipients.

Notes on this clone: Its specificity is unknown.

Specified treatment: roughly 18 received Ad26.COV2.S at low or high dose, single or two shots; five or six received placebo; per-sample allocation not given. On day 63 after the first injection, vaccine and placebo recipients gave samples. The gene calls are TRBV14 and TRBJ1-2; TRBD1 matches at 8 bases. This receptor was taken from a person between 18 and 59 years old who received the Ad26.COV2.S COVID-19 vaccine or a placebo. Sequences were derived from peripheral blood, sampled in a trial of Ad26.COV2.S vaccine versus placebo. CDR3 sequence reads: CASSQGSRGRVYGYTF. The CDR3 DNA sequence: TGTGCCAGCAGCCAAGGGTCCAGGGGGCGCGTCTATGGCTACACCTTC.